This T cell receptor beta chain was obtained from a study of T cell repertoires in cytomegalovirus infection. Study overall: Recently identified HLA-C-restricted CMV epitopes and well-studied HLA-B-restricted CMV epitopes were used by the study. Through public TCR beta signatures, both CMV infection and matching HLA type were indicated.

As regards this clonotype: Its specificity is unknown.

The V and J ends lost 5 bases and 4 bases, in that order; junction bases with no gene match: 14. The CDR3 covers 17 residues. Germline CDR1 reads SGHTA; CDR2 reads FQGNSA. Study-level findings and limits: Using cumulative public TCR beta family frequency, the authors identified those who carried CMV together with the relevant HLA. There were HLA-C-restricted CMV-specific TCR beta clonotypes dominating the ex vivo response.

TCRdb redid the calling of the reads with MiXCR, one entry per CDR3 protein. This sample carries approximately 910,000 distinct CDR3 sequences, approximately 33% of them seen once, and the ten largest clones take around an eighth. The sample here was cultured CD8+ T cells from PBMCs, taken from culture after CMV antigen stimulation. The chain is built from TRBV7-2 and TRBJ2-3; the match to TRBD2 covers 8 bases. This TCR was sampled from a human donor in good health (CMV status not recorded). Some clones in this sample may be carry-over from other donors' samples. CDR3 in amino acids: CASSPLARGGRSDTQYF. In DNA, the CDR3 is TGTGCCAGCAGCCCACTAGCTCGGGGGGGCCGCTCAGATACGCAGTATTTT.